This TCR beta chain came from a study of T cell responses to AZD1222 COVID-19 vaccine. General study findings and limits: Baseline seropositivity characterized only six AZD1222 recipients. Nearly half of the spike-specific TCRs reportedly recognize variant regions that carry no mutations. Clonal diversity was possibly underestimated; the donors were predominantly white British and more often female. The study sampled repertoires only after the peak T cell response.

Of note for this clone: Its antigen is currently unknown.

With 3 bases clipped from V and 7 bases from J, the junction kept 8 bases outside the gene matches. CDR3 length equals 17 residues. Germline lookup yields CDR1 SGHTA and CDR2 FQGNSA. TCRdb's table, derived via immunoSEQ multiplex PCR, lists solely in-frame clones and lacks some. In the table there are around 95,000 clones, 80% to 95% of which are singletons. The chain couples TRBV7-2 to TRBJ1-6; 11 nucleotides match TRBD1. The specimen was peripheral blood, collected on day 0 of AZD1222 vaccination. The sequence derives from an adult in good health. This chain's CDR3 is CASSLGQGVTGNSPLHF. The DNA of the CDR3 is TGTGCCAGCAGCTTGGGACAGGGGGTAACGGGGAATTCACCCCTCCACTTT.